The 3 T cell receptor beta chains given below trace back to one sample, sequenced in a study of T cell changes during pregnancy in multiple sclerosis. Some clones are missing from TCRdb's copy, which holds only in-frame ones; the method was immunoSEQ multiplex PCR. The table lists around 130,000 clones, approximately 95% of them singletons, with around 6% in the top ten. The input for sequencing was peripheral blood, taken before pregnancy. The receptors come from a female donor with multiple sclerosis, enrolled in a pregnancy study.

This rearrangement joins TRBV5-1 to TRBJ2-2, with a weak D call TRBD2 (5 bases). There are 16 residues in the CDR3. The germline V gene encodes CDR1 SGHRS and CDR2 YFSETQ. The V end was cut by 0 bases, the J end by 2 bases, with 11 bases between. In DNA form, the CDR3 reads TGCGCCAGCAGCTTGGCCGGAGGCCTTAACACCGGGGAGCTGTTTTTT. Translated, it gives CASSLAGGLNTGELFF.

The chain has TRBV19 and TRBJ1-5; D possibly corresponds to TRBD1 (6 bases). CDR1 LNHDA and CDR2 SQIVND come from the germline V gene (reference sequence). The ends were cut back, 3 bases at V and 0 bases at J, with 12 bases in the middle. The CDR3 covers 16 residues. The CDR3 is CASSIGQSNSNQPQHF. CDR3 in DNA: TGTGCCAGTAGTATCGGACAGTCAAATAGCAATCAGCCCCAGCATTTT.

The J gene is TRBJ1-5, the V gene TRBV30; 9 positions agree with TRBD1. V shed 0 bases, J shed 4 bases, and the junction held 1 base outside the gene matches. Germline lookup yields CDR1 GTSNPN and CDR2 SVGIG (reference sequence). The length of the CDR3 is 14 residues. The CDR3, as DNA: TGTGCCTGGAGTGTAGGGACAGGGAATCAGCCCCAGCATTTT. Amino acids: CAWSVGTGNQPQHF.